This T cell receptor (beta chain) was documented in a study of cytomegalovirus exposure and HLA in healthy donors. Regarding this clone: Its antigen is unknown.

This CDR3 is 16 amino acids long. V lost 4 bases to trimming and J lost 1 base; unmatched junction nucleotides: 4. The germline gives CDR1 SGHRS, CDR2 YFSETQ. Amplification used 60 Vbeta primers and 13 Jbeta primers. Some clones are missing from TCRdb's copy, which holds only in-frame ones; the method was immunoSEQ multiplex PCR. Of roughly 160,000 clones in the sample, around 83% are singletons; the top ten hold around 9.1%. Whole-study findings and limits: Later analysis placed DRB1 highest and HLA-C lowest in TCR association rates, which differed by HLA locus. Excluded: some indistinguishable V segments such as TRBV6-2 and TRBV6-3. An assumption of roughly uniform sequencing depth across donors underlay the presence/absence analyses.

The source material was PBMCs. The gene calls are TRBV5-1 and TRBJ1-5, with 11 bases that match TRBD1. This clonotype was sampled from a male donor in good health and CMV-seropositive. This chain's CDR3 is CASSQGTGGSNQPQHF. CDR3 in DNA: TGCGCCAGCAGCCAGGGGACAGGGGGGAGCAATCAGCCCCAGCATTTT. Using reference TRBV5-1 and TRBJ1-5 for the parts outside the CDR3, the full variable domain is KAGVTQTPRYLIKTRGQQVTLSCSPISGHRSVSWYQQTPGQGLQFLFEYFSETQRNKGNFPGRFSGRQFSNSRSEMNVSTLELGDSALYLCASSQGTGGSNQPQHFGDGTRLSIL.